This TCR beta chain was identified during a study of cytomegalovirus exposure and HLA in healthy donors. Study summary: There were approximately 81 million unique TCRs (from HLA-typed donors) in an early data release. Study outcomes and limitations: According to the study, 150 to 200 TCR beta chains were cytomegalovirus-associated.

Primers included in the PCR were 60 Vbeta and 13 Jbeta primers. The data were produced by immunoSEQ multiplex PCR, yet TCRdb's version contains in-frame clones alone and is incomplete. The table lists tens of thousands of clones. Remarks on this clone: Its target is not known.

This CDR3 contains 13 residues. Germline V gives CDR1 SQVTM, CDR2 ANQGSEA. V was shortened by 8 bases and J by 8 bases, with 16 bases between the two germline ends. The sample comprised PBMCs. This chain joins TRBV29-1 and TRBJ1-6; D is undetermined. This clonotype was sampled from a man aged 40-49 years in good health and CMV-seronegative. The CDR3 reads CSPEPAMHSPLHF. The CDR3 DNA is TGCAGCCCGGAGCCCGCCATGCATTCACCCCTCCACTTT.